One and the same sample provided the 21 T cell receptor beta chains below, sequenced in a study of T cell repertoires in cytomegalovirus infection. TCRdb ran MiXCR on the reads and lists one entry per CDR3 protein. This sample has hundreds of thousands of distinct CDR3 sequences, with roughly 26% found just once. The sequencing sample was made of CD8+ T cells from PBMCs. The receptors shown here come from a human donor in good health (CMV status not recorded). Some clones in this sample may be carry-over from other donors' samples.

The chain links TRBV20-1 to TRBJ1-2; a possible D gene is TRBD1 (5 bases). V lost 5 bases to trimming and J lost 3 bases, with 10 bases between them. The CDR3 loop spans 12 amino acids. Germline V gives CDR1 DFQATT, CDR2 SNEGSKA (reference sequence). CDR3 sequence reads: CSADGAHYGYTF. The DNA of the CDR3 is TGCAGTGCTGATGGGGCGCACTATGGCTACACCTTC.

This clonotype has a handful of counts. This sequence joins TRBV20-1 and TRBJ2-2; possible D gene TRBD1, 6 bases. V was shortened by 2 bases and J by 1 base, with 14 bases between the two germline ends. The CDR3 extends over 16 amino acids. Germline V gene data show CDR1 as DFQATT and CDR2 as SNEGSKA (reference sequence). For the CDR3, the DNA is TGCAGTGCTAGAAGCGGACAGAGAGGGAACACCGGGGAGCTGTTTTTT. This sequence encodes CSARSGQRGNTGELFF.

This clonotype was observed many times. The gene calls are TRBV28 and TRBJ2-7; no clear D gene. The germline V gene encodes CDR1 MDHEN and CDR2 SYDVKM. This CDR3 comprises 14 residues. V shed 4 bases and J shed 3 bases, with 13 bases lying between them. In DNA, the CDR3 is TGTGCCAGCAGTTCCCCCTCCGGCGGCTACGAGCAGTACGTC. Protein product: CASSSPSGGYEQYV.

This clonotype came up many times. The chain recombines TRBV12-3 or TRBV12-4 with TRBJ1-1; no clear D gene. CDR3 length equals 14 residues. The V gene lost 4 bases and the J gene lost 0 bases, with 9 bases spanning the gap. CDR3 sequence (DNA): TGTGCCAGCAGTTGGATCGGGCTGAACACTGAAGCTTTCTTT. Translated, it gives CASSWIGLNTEAFF.

This clonotype has only a few counts. The CDR3 is CASSPPPPNTGELFF. CDR3 DNA sequence: TGTGCCAGCTCACCACCTCCCCCGAACACCGGGGAGCTGTTTTTT. This sequence joins TRBV18 and TRBJ2-2; D unresolved. Per germline, CDR1 KGHSH and CDR2 LQKENI. The germline V and J ends were trimmed by 0 bases and 0 bases, with 5 bases remaining between them. The length of the CDR3 is 15 residues.

The rearrangement uses TRBV27 and TRBJ2-7, with 11 bases fitting TRBD1. CDR1 MNHEY and CDR2 SMNVEV come from the germline V gene (reference sequence). The junction had 3 bases not matched to a gene; V was cut back by 2 bases and J by 3 bases. The CDR3 spans 15 residues. As DNA, the CDR3 is TGTGCCAGCAGTTTAGGGACAGGGGGGCACTACGAGCAGTACGTC. Translated, it gives CASSLGTGGHYEQYV.

The V gene is TRBV29-1, the J gene TRBJ2-7; tentative D call: TRBD1 (6 bases). Trimming removed 4 bases from V and 6 bases from J, with 19 bases in between. The CDR3 length is 14 residues. Looked up from germline, CDR1 is SQVTM and CDR2 is ANQGSEA. The CDR3 DNA follows: TGCAGCGTTGCTTCCCCCAGGGGATCGGTCGAGCAGTACTTC. The encoded protein is CSVASPRGSVEQYF.

This clonotype was observed a single time. This chain connects TRBV7-2 to TRBJ2-3, with D possibly matching TRBD1 (5 bases). The CDR3 has 14 residues. V was pared by 10 bases and J by 4 bases, with 18 bases between. Germline V gives CDR1 SGHTA, CDR2 FQGNSA. The CDR3 sequence is CANTPPGYADTQYF. In DNA, the CDR3 is TGTGCCAACACCCCTCCAGGGTACGCAGATACGCAGTATTTT.

The V gene is TRBV29-1, the J gene TRBJ1-2, with 8 bases lining up with TRBD1. J gave up 7 bases and V 0 bases, and 7 bases lay outside the gene matches. The CDR3 is 14 amino acids. Looked up from germline, CDR1 is SQVTM and CDR2 is ANQGSEA. The CDR3 region is CSVEDLRQGFGYTF. CDR3 DNA sequence: TGCAGCGTTGAAGATTTGCGACAGGGGTTTGGCTACACCTTC.

The J gene is TRBJ2-3, the V gene TRBV29-1, with no clear D. This CDR3 has 15 residues. Germline assignment: CDR1 SQVTM and CDR2 ANQGSEA. Trimming removed 1 base at V and 3 bases at J, with 14 bases between. The CDR3 spells CSVEGVGEGTDTQYF. Here the CDR3 DNA reads TGCAGCGTTGAAGGGGTCGGCGAAGGGACAGATACGCAGTATTTT.

This clonotype turned up a few times. V and J are TRBV25-1 and TRBJ2-1; possible D gene TRBD2, 5 bases. The V gene lost 1 base and the J gene lost 7 bases, with 11 bases spanning the gap. CDR1 and CDR2 from the germline V gene are MGHDK and SYGVNS. The CDR3 extends over 14 amino acids. The CDR3, as DNA: TGTGCCAGCAGTGAATCAGCGGTCCTGAATGAGCAGTTCTTC. It codes for CASSESAVLNEQFF.

In this sample, this clonotype turned up many times. The chain is built from TRBV28 and TRBJ1-1; a possible D gene is TRBD1 (6 bases). The CDR3 is made up of 15 amino acids. Trimming removed 7 bases from V and 1 base from J, with 16 bases in between. CDR1 and CDR2 from the germline V gene are MDHEN and SYDVKM. The CDR3, as DNA: TGTGCCAGCATTCTCCTCAAGGACAGGAACACTGAAGCTTTCTTT. It specifies CASILLKDRNTEAFF.

At least ten counts were recorded for this clonotype. The genes are TRBV7-2 and TRBJ2-7, with 13 bases lining up with TRBD2. The J segment lost 10 bases and the V segment lost 4 bases, leaving 7 bases of the junction unmatched. Germline lookup yields CDR1 SGHTA and CDR2 FQGNSA. CDR3 length: 14 residues. The CDR3 loop is CASSSRTSGGSQYV. CDR3 DNA: TGTGCCAGCAGCTCCCGGACTAGCGGGGGATCCCAGTACGTC.

The chain links TRBV27 to TRBJ1-1; TRBD1 might be the D (6 bases). There are 11 residues in the CDR3. Germline loops: CDR1 MNHEY, CDR2 SMNVEV (reference sequence). Trimming left V 6 bases short and J 8 bases short, with 10 bases between. CDR3 protein: CASRTTGEAFF. The CDR3 DNA is TGTGCCAGCAGGACGACAGGAGAAGCTTTCTTT.

This clonotype was picked up a small number of times. The rearrangement uses TRBV24-1 and TRBJ2-1, with TRBD1 identical over 7 bases. Germline V gene lookup returns CDR1 KGHDR and CDR2 SFDVKD. The CDR3 contains 17 residues. V lost 3 bases, J lost 4 bases, and 11 bases stayed unmatched. CDR3 in DNA: TGTGCCACCAGTGATGCCCTTAGGGGGCTAAATTACAATGAGCAGTTCTTC. Amino acid sequence: CATSDALRGLNYNEQFF.

At least ten counts were recorded for this clonotype. This chain connects TRBV28 to TRBJ2-5; 9 nucleotides agree with TRBD2. This CDR3 is built from 16 residues. Trimming took 5 bases from V and 10 from J; bases not matched to a gene: 17. The germline gives CDR1 MDHEN, CDR2 SYDVKM. The CDR3 loop reads CASSPPPGLAGEGQYF. The CDR3 coding sequence is TGTGCCAGCAGTCCGCCCCCGGGACTAGCCGGGGAGGGCCAGTACTTC. Supplemented by reference TRBV28 and TRBJ2-5, the full variable domain reads DVKVTQSSRYLVKRTGEKVFLECVQDMDHENMFWYRQDPGLGLRLIYFSYDVKMKEKGDIPEGYSVSREKKERFSLILESASTNQTSMYLCASSPPPGLAGEGQYFGPGTRLLVL.

This clonotype was counted many times. This chain joins TRBV7-9 and TRBJ2-3; D may match TRBD1 or TRBD2 (6 bases each). Germline CDR1 and CDR2: SEHNR and FQNEAQ (reference sequence). The V and J ends lost 4 bases and 5 bases respectively, with 16 bases between them. The CDR3 has 15 residues. CDR3 region: CASSSRGAGGDTQYF. CDR3 DNA sequence: TGTGCCAGCAGCTCTAGGGGGGCAGGCGGAGATACGCAGTATTTT.

This clonotype occurred a few times. The CDR3 region is CASEQFGMNTEAFF. Here the CDR3 DNA reads TGTGCCAGCGAGCAGTTTGGGATGAACACTGAAGCTTTCTTT. The chain uses TRBV6-5 and TRBJ1-1; D unclear. The CDR3 length is 14 residues. Germline CDR1 is MNHEY and CDR2 is SVGAGI. Trimming removed 8 bases from V and 0 bases from J, with 13 bases in between.

To note about this clonotype: The final CDR3 position lacks the conserved phenylalanine or tryptophan, pointing to a likely read error. No DNA is shown, since the ends of the CDR3 on it are uncertain; the CDR3 is the one TCRdb lists. This rearrangement joins TRBV24-1 to TRBJ2-1; no DNA check was done on the table's D call, TRBD1. CDR1 KGHDR and CDR2 SFDVKD come from the germline V gene. The CDR3 is 12 amino acids long, termini counted. The CDR3 loop reads CATSDAGDWEFS.

This clonotype has ten or more counts. This chain joins TRBV15 and TRBJ2-7, with 7 positions matching TRBD1. The CDR3 loop spans 16 amino acids. Germline lookup yields CDR1 LNHNV and CDR2 YYDKDF (reference sequence). V lost 1 base to trimming and J lost 2 bases; unmatched junction nucleotides: 8. The CDR3 spells CATSRGASDRAYEQYF. The CDR3 bases are TGTGCCACCAGCAGAGGGGCCTCAGACAGGGCCTACGAGCAGTACTTC.

Ten or more counts support this clonotype. This chain uses TRBV6-5 with TRBJ2-3; D possibly matches TRBD1 or TRBD2 (6 bases each). Germline CDR1 is MNHEY and CDR2 is SVGAGI. V was trimmed by 2 bases and J by 4 bases, leaving 10 bases between them. There are 14 residues in the CDR3. The CDR3 DNA is TGTGCCAGCAGTTACGGGGGGCCACCAGATACGCAGTATTTT. It specifies CASSYGGPPDTQYF.